These 21 T cell receptor beta chains share one sample of origin, sequenced in a study of post-analysis software for immune sequencing data. Whole-study results and caveats: The five TRBV segments detected at higher frequency in patients than in controls included TRBV5-6, TRBV5-1 and TRBV20-1.

These TCRs are of unknown antigen specificity. Libraries were made from TCR beta cDNA, and they carried unique molecular identifiers. A single record per CDR3 protein comes from TCRdb applying MiXCR to the PCR reads. This sample carries 820,000 or so distinct CDR3 sequences, approximately 57% of them seen once, and the ten largest clones take approximately 4.3%. Sample: blood. Receptors originate from a girl between 10 and 17 years old with multiple sclerosis.

This clonotype was picked up a small number of times. V gene TRBV7-7 combines with J gene TRBJ2-4; TRBD2 aligns across 11 bases. Trimming took 6 bases from V and 3 from J; bases not matched to a gene: 16. There are 19 residues in the CDR3. Germline V gene sequence: CDR1 SSHAT, CDR2 FNYEAQ (reference sequence). DNA for the CDR3: TGTGCCAGCAGTTTCTTAACTAGCGGGGGACGCTACGGCAAAAACATTCAGTACTTC. Its translation is CASSFLTSGGRYGKNIQYF. The full variable domain, with the rest looked up from reference TRBV7-7 and TRBJ2-4, is GAGVSQSPRYKVTKRGQDVTLRCDPISSHATLYWYQQALGQGPEFLTYFNYEAQPDKSGLPSDRFSAERPEGSISTLTIQRTEQRDSAMYRCASSFLTSGGRYGKNIQYFGAGTRLSVL.

The chain links TRBV6-5 to TRBJ2-4, with a weak D call TRBD2 (6 bases). CDR1 is MNHEY and CDR2 is SVGAGI in the germline V gene. The CDR3 spans 13 residues. Trimming left V 2 bases short and J 13 bases short, with 15 bases between. This CDR3 reads CASSYRGVAGQYF. CDR3 nucleotides: TGTGCCAGCAGTTACAGGGGTGTGGCGGGACAGTACTTC.

The chain combines TRBV6-5 with TRBJ2-7, with 8 nucleotides matching TRBD1. The CDR3 is made up of 13 amino acids. The V and J ends lost 5 bases and 3 bases, in that order; junction bases with no gene match: 3. The V gene's germline CDR1 is MNHEY and CDR2 SVGAGI. For the CDR3, the DNA is TGTGCCAGCAGTGAGGACAGGGTCTACGAGCAGTACTTC. Amino acid sequence: CASSEDRVYEQYF.

The chain employs TRBV7-9 and TRBJ1-6; D gene ambiguous. CDR1 is SEHNR and CDR2 is FQNEAQ in the germline V gene (reference sequence). CDR3 length: 14 amino acids. The V end was cut by 6 bases, the J end by 5 bases, with 11 bases between. CDR3 in amino acids: CASRLDGDNSPLHF. The CDR3 nucleotides are TGTGCCAGCAGGCTCGACGGGGATAATTCACCCCTCCACTTT. The full variable domain, with the rest looked up from reference TRBV7-9 and TRBJ1-6, is DTGVSQNPRHKITKRGQNVTFRCDPISEHNRLYWYRQTLGQGPEFLTYFQNEAQLEKSRLLSDRFSAERPKGSFSTLEIQRTEQGDSAMYLCASRLDGDNSPLHFGNGTRLTVT.

The genes are TRBV9 and TRBJ2-7; D unclear. This CDR3 region has 14 residues. With 0 bases removed from V and 0 bases from J, the gap between germline ends came to 7 bases. CDR1 is SGDLS and CDR2 is YYNGEE in the germline V gene. CDR3 in amino acids: CASSVGGFSYEQYF. The CDR3 bases are TGTGCCAGCAGCGTAGGAGGATTCTCCTACGAGCAGTACTTC.

This chain uses TRBV5-1 with TRBJ2-7, with D possibly TRBD2 on 6 matching bases. The CDR3 is 15 residues long. V gave up 2 bases and J gave up 3 bases, with 15 bases separating them. Germline CDR1 reads SGHRS; CDR2 reads YFSETQ. The CDR3 spells CASSFGTSPLYEQYF. Here the CDR3 DNA reads TGCGCCAGCAGCTTCGGGACTTCCCCCCTCTACGAGCAGTACTTC.

The V gene is TRBV7-2, the J gene TRBJ2-7; the D is unclear. Deletions cut 4 bases from V and 5 bases from J, with 6 bases between. CDR3 size: 11 residues. CDR1 and CDR2 from the germline V gene are SGHTA and FQGNSA. DNA of the CDR3: TGTGCCAGCAGCTCATGGAACGAGCAGTACTTC. Translated, it gives CASSSWNEQYF.

This clonotype came up a few times. This chain uses TRBV20-1 with TRBJ2-7, with 11 bases identical to TRBD2. The V segment lost 2 bases and the J segment 0 bases; nucleotides outside the gene matches: 9. The CDR3 covers 17 residues. In germline, CDR1 is DFQATT, CDR2 SNEGSKA (reference sequence). DNA for the CDR3: TGCAGTGCTAGATTCCCCGGGACTAGCGGTGACTCCTACGAGCAGTACTTC. Translation gives CSARFPGTSGDSYEQYF.

This clonotype was seen a few times. V is TRBV6-1 and J is TRBJ2-7, with D tentatively TRBD1 or TRBD2 (6 bases each). Germline loops: CDR1 MNHNS, CDR2 SASEGT. This CDR3 region has 12 residues. Deletions cut 11 bases from V and 0 bases from J, with 11 bases between. The CDR3 DNA reads as TGTGCCCTAGGGGGGACCTCCTACGAGCAGTACTTC. It encodes CALGGTSYEQYF.

This chain uses TRBV4-1 with TRBJ2-1, with D unresolved. CDR3 length: 12 residues. Between the trimmed V and J ends, which lost 5 bases and 7 bases, there was a span of 9 bases. The germline V gene has CDR1 MGHRA and CDR2 YSYEKL. CDR3 loop: CASSFPANEQFF. The CDR3 DNA is TGCGCCAGCAGCTTCCCCGCGAATGAGCAGTTCTTC.

This clonotype has at least ten counts. The V and J genes are TRBV3-1 and TRBJ2-1; 7 bases map to TRBD2. The V and J ends lost 0 bases and 2 bases, in that order; junction bases with no gene match: 10. Looked up from germline, CDR1 is LGHDT and CDR2 is YNNKEL (reference sequence). This CDR3 comprises 18 residues. CDR3 protein: CASSQDAGGSSPYNEQFF. CDR3 DNA: TGTGCCAGCAGCCAAGACGCGGGCGGGAGTAGTCCCTACAATGAGCAGTTCTTC.

The rearrangement joins TRBV6-1 to TRBJ2-5, with D tentatively TRBD1 (5 bases). With the DNA end fitting TRBJ2-7 better, the J assignment may be wrong. CDR1 MNHNS and CDR2 SASEGT come from the germline V gene. This CDR3 contains 14 residues. As DNA, the CDR3 is TGTGCCAGCAGTGAACAATTGACAGCCTACGAGCAGTACTTC. Translating it yields CASSEQLTAYEQYF.

This clonotype was seen a handful of times. V and J are TRBV5-1 and TRBJ2-3; unclear D gene. The CDR3 runs 15 residues. Trimming took off 0 bases at V and 4 bases at J, with 12 bases between the two ends. The germline CDR1 and CDR2 sequences are SGHRS and YFSETQ. CDR3 region: CASSLVLDRADTQYF. CDR3 bases: TGCGCCAGCAGCTTGGTTCTAGATCGGGCAGATACGCAGTATTTT.

The chain recombines TRBV14 with TRBJ2-1; D uncertain. This CDR3 comprises 14 residues. Germline CDR1 SGHDN, CDR2 FVKESK. V was pared by 1 base and J by 8 bases, with 12 bases between. CDR3 protein: CASSQVSDRDEQFF. The CDR3 DNA follows: TGTGCCAGCAGCCAAGTGTCCGACCGGGATGAGCAGTTCTTC.

This clonotype was observed a few times. This chain joins TRBV12-3 or TRBV12-4 and TRBJ2-1; no clear D gene. This CDR3 comprises 14 residues. V was cut by 4 bases and J by 0 bases, with 7 bases left in between. The CDR3 region has the DNA TGTGCCAGCAGTTATGTAAACTCCTACAATGAGCAGTTCTTC. Protein: CASSYVNSYNEQFF.

About this clonotype itself: A junction end diverges from the germline sequence, so it may reflect a read error. V is TRBV4-1 and J is TRBJ1-1; TRBD1 aligns across 9 bases. The CDR3 contains 15 residues. Germline lookup yields CDR1 MGHRA and CDR2 YSYEKL. CDR3: CASSQVGQGNTEAFF. Here the CDR3 DNA reads TGCGCCAGCAGTCAAGTGGGACAGGGAAACACTGAAGCTTTCTTT.

This clonotype was observed a handful of times. V gene TRBV18 combines with J gene TRBJ2-3; D is uncertain. Trimming took 3 bases from V and 6 from J, leaving 7 bases between them. Germline CDR1 KGHSH, CDR2 LQKENI. The CDR3 has 12 residues. CDR3 region: CASSPVWDTQYF. The DNA for the CDR3 is TGTGCCAGCTCACCGGTATGGGATACGCAGTATTTT.

This clonotype was seen more than once but under ten times. V is TRBV7-9 and J is TRBJ1-2, with a possible D match to TRBD1 (5 bases). Trimming took 3 bases from V and 2 from J, leaving 13 bases between them. CDR3 length: 15 residues. Per the germline V gene, CDR1 is SEHNR and CDR2 is FQNEAQ (reference sequence). This CDR3 is CASSFPAGRNYGYTF. CDR3 coding DNA: TGTGCCAGCAGCTTCCCCGCGGGACGGAACTATGGCTACACCTTC.

The chain couples TRBV5-1 to TRBJ2-7, with D hard to call. In germline, CDR1 is SGHRS, CDR2 YFSETQ. Deletions cut 0 bases from V and 5 bases from J, with 27 bases between. The CDR3 length is 19 residues. DNA of the CDR3: TGCGCCAGCAGCTTGGCCTTCCGCCACGCGGTTGTCGACCCTCACGAGCAGTACTTC. Protein product: CASSLAFRHAVVDPHEQYF.

This chain connects TRBV15 to TRBJ1-1; D is possibly TRBD1 (5 bases). This CDR3 has 14 residues. Germline-derived CDR1 and CDR2 are LNHNV and YYDKDF (reference sequence). Trimming pared 0 bases from V and 7 bases from J, leaving 12 bases between. In DNA, the CDR3 is TGTGCCACCAGCAGAGATAGAAGGGGATTTGAAGCTTTCTTT. Translating it yields CATSRDRRGFEAFF.

This clonotype has just one count. An end of the junction does not agree with germline; a read error may underlie this. The chain is built from TRBV18 and TRBJ2-1; unclear D gene. CDR1 is KGHSH and CDR2 is LQKENI in the germline V gene. This CDR3 comprises 14 residues. The CDR3 here is CTSSPRERADEQFF. Written as DNA, the CDR3 is TGTACCAGCTCACCCCGAGAAAGGGCGGATGAGCAGTTCTTC.